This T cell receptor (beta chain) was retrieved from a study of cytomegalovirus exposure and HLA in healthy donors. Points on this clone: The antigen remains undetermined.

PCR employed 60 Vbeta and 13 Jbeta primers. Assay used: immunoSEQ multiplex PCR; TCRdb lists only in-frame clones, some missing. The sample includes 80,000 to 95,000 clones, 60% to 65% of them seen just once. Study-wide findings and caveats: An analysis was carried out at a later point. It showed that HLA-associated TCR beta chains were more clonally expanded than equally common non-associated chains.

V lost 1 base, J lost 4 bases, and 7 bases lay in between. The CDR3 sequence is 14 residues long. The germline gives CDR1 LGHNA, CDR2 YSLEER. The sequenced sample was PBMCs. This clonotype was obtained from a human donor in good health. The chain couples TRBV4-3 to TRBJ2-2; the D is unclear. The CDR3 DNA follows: TGCGCCAGCAGCCAAGGGCATGGCACCGGGGAGCTGTTTTTT. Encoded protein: CASSQGHGTGELFF.